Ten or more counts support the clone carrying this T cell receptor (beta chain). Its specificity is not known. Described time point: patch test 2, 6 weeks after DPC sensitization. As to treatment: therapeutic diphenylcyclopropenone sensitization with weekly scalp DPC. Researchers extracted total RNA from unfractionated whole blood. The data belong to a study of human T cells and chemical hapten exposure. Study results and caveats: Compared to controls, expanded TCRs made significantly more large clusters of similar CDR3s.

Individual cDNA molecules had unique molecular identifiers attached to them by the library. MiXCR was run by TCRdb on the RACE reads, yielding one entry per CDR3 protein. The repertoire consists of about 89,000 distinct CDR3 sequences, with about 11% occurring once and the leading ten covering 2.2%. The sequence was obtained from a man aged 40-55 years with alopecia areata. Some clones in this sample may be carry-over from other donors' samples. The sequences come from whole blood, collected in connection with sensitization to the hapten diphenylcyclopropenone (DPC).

CDR3 DNA sequence: TGCAGTGCTAGGCCCGGGGGGGCGAGGCCTAGTGCCCAGCATTTT. Translated, it gives CSARPGGARPSAQHF. This rearrangement joins TRBV20-1 to TRBJ1-5; a weak D match, TRBD1 (6 bases). Trimming removed 3 bases from V and 11 bases from J, with 23 bases in between. The CDR3 spans 15 residues. Per germline, CDR1 DFQATT and CDR2 SNEGSKA (reference sequence).